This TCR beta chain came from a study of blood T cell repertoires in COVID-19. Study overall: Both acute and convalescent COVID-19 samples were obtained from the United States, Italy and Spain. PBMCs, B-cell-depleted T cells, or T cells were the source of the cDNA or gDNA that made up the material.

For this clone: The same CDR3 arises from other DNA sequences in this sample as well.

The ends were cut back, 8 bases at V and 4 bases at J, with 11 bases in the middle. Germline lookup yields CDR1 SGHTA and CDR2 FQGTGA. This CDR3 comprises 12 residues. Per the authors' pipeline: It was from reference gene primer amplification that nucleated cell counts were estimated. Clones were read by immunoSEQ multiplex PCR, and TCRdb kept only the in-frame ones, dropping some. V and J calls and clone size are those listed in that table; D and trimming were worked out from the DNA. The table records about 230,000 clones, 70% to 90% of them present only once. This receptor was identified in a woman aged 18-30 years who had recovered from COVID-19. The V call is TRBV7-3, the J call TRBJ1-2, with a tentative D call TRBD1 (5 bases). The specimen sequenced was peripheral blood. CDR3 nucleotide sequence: TGTGCCAGCGGGGACTCGCGCTATGGCTACACCTTC. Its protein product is CASGDSRYGYTF.